The rows below give T cell receptor beta chains drawn from one sample of a study of OX40 agonist ivuxolimab in advanced cancers. The table came from immunoSEQ multiplex PCR; TCRdb's copy has only in-frame clones and leaves some out. The sample holds fewer than 95,000 clones; under 85% are singletons and the top ten take 0.44%. Sequencing used CD4+ or CD8+ T cells sorted from blood, obtained in a trial of the OX40 agonist ivuxolimab. The origin of the receptors is an adult with an advanced solid tumor such as melanoma, head and neck, liver or kidney cancer. Each CDR3 is given with its conserved first and last residue. The D gene is left open where the match is weak. Rows give clone size only sometimes, using once, few, many, or a class for an expanded clone.

v_call: TRBV10-2; j_call: TRBJ1-6; d_call: TRBD1; clone_size: few; cdr3_aa: CASSGQGNNSPLHF; cdr3_nt: TGCGCCAGCAGTGGACAGGGGAATAATTCACCCCTCCACTTT
v_call: TRBV19; j_call: TRBJ1-1; d_call: TRBD1; clone_size: .; cdr3_aa: CASSERGLDLMNTEAFF; cdr3_nt: TGTGCCAGTAGTGAAAGGGGGCTGGACCTCATGAACACTGAAGCTTTCTTT
v_call: TRBV28; j_call: TRBJ1-2; d_call: TRBD1; clone_size: .; cdr3_aa: CASSRGQGAFYAGYTF; cdr3_nt: TGTGCCAGCAGCCGCGGACAGGGGGCTTTCTACGCTGGCTACACCTTC
v_call: TRBV5-1; j_call: TRBJ1-1; d_call: .; clone_size: few; cdr3_aa: CASRGVNTEAFF; cdr3_nt: TGCGCCAGCAGAGGGGTGAACACTGAAGCTTTCTTT
v_call: TRBV19; j_call: TRBJ2-5; d_call: .; clone_size: .; cdr3_aa: CASSGGADETQYF; cdr3_nt: TGTGCCAGTAGCGGAGGGGCTGACGAGACCCAGTACTTC
v_call: TRBV28; j_call: TRBJ1-1; d_call: TRBD1; clone_size: .; cdr3_aa: CASSIGTALGTEAFF; cdr3_nt: TGTGCCAGCAGTATTGGGACAGCCTTAGGGACTGAAGCTTTCTTT
v_call: TRBV11-2; j_call: TRBJ1-1; d_call: .; clone_size: .; cdr3_aa: CASSHAGRGDEAFF; cdr3_nt: TGTGCCAGCAGCCACGCCGGGCGGGGGGATGAAGCTTTCTTT
v_call: TRBV19; j_call: TRBJ1-2; d_call: TRBD1; clone_size: .; cdr3_aa: CASTLDRANYGYTF; cdr3_nt: TGTGCCAGTACCCTGGACAGGGCGAACTATGGCTACACCTTC
v_call: TRBV5-1; j_call: TRBJ1-2; d_call: .; clone_size: few; cdr3_aa: CASSAGNNYGYTF; cdr3_nt: TGCGCCAGCAGCGCGGGCAACAACTATGGCTACACCTTC
v_call: TRBV6-5; j_call: TRBJ1-5; d_call: TRBD1; clone_size: .; cdr3_aa: CASSYRGQSNQPQHF; cdr3_nt: TGTGCCAGCAGTTACAGGGGACAGAGTAATCAGCCCCAGCATTTT
v_call: TRBV7-3; j_call: TRBJ2-3; d_call: .; clone_size: .; cdr3_aa: CASSLTQGRTDTQYF; cdr3_nt: TGTGCCAGCAGCTTAACACAGGGTCGGACAGATACGCAGTATTTT
v_call: TRBV14; j_call: TRBJ1-3; d_call: TRBD1; clone_size: .; cdr3_aa: CASSQDLGQGEDGNTIYF; cdr3_nt: TGTGCCAGCAGCCAAGATTTGGGGCAGGGGGAAGATGGAAACACCATATATTTT
v_call: TRBV6-6; j_call: TRBJ1-1; d_call: .; clone_size: once; cdr3_aa: CASSHERNTEAFF; cdr3_nt: TGTGCCAGCAGCCACGAGCGGAACACTGAAGCTTTCTTT
v_call: TRBV7-3; j_call: TRBJ2-3; d_call: .; clone_size: .; cdr3_aa: CASSRVREDTQYF; cdr3_nt: TGTGCCAGCAGCCGGGTAAGGGAGGATACGCAGTATTTT
v_call: TRBV7-6; j_call: TRBJ2-1; d_call: TRBD1; clone_size: few; cdr3_aa: CASSQGQGVYNEQFF; cdr3_nt: TGTGCCAGCAGCCAAGGACAGGGGGTTTACAATGAGCAGTTCTTC
v_call: TRBV18; j_call: TRBJ2-7; d_call: .; clone_size: .; cdr3_aa: CASSEADAYEQYF; cdr3_nt: TGTGCCAGCTCAGAGGCAGATGCATACGAGCAGTACTTC
v_call: TRBV28; j_call: TRBJ1-3; d_call: .; clone_size: .; cdr3_aa: CASSSPGPFSGNTIYF; cdr3_nt: TGTGCCAGCAGTTCGCCAGGGCCATTCAGTGGAAACACCATATATTTT
v_call: TRBV2; j_call: TRBJ2-5; d_call: TRBD1; clone_size: few; cdr3_aa: CASSVRQGGGETQYF; cdr3_nt: TGTGCCAGCAGTGTCCGACAGGGCGGTGGAGAGACCCAGTACTTC
v_call: TRBV7-2; j_call: TRBJ1-1; d_call: TRBD1; clone_size: .; cdr3_aa: CASSFRTGAVTEAFF; cdr3_nt: TGTGCCAGCAGCTTTAGGACAGGGGCGGTCACTGAAGCTTTCTTT
v_call: TRBV15; j_call: TRBJ2-1; d_call: TRBD2; clone_size: .; cdr3_aa: CATRAAGGLVEQFF; cdr3_nt: TGTGCCACCAGGGCAGCGGGGGGCCTGGTTGAGCAGTTCTTC
v_call: TRBV18; j_call: TRBJ2-5; d_call: .; clone_size: few; cdr3_aa: CASSPRPQETQYF; cdr3_nt: TGTGCCAGCTCCCCAAGACCCCAAGAGACCCAGTACTTC
v_call: TRBV6-1; j_call: TRBJ2-7; d_call: TRBD1; clone_size: .; cdr3_aa: CAGHRGDSYEQYF; cdr3_nt: TGTGCCGGCCACAGGGGCGACTCCTACGAGCAGTACTTC
v_call: TRBV27; j_call: TRBJ2-1; d_call: TRBD2; clone_size: .; cdr3_aa: CASSFRASGGPSPYNEQFF; cdr3_nt: TGTGCCAGCAGTTTTCGGGCTAGCGGGGGGCCGTCGCCCTACAATGAGCAGTTCTTC
v_call: TRBV11-2; j_call: TRBJ2-7; d_call: TRBD2; clone_size: once; cdr3_aa: CASSLDNPGLAGVYEQYF; cdr3_nt: TGTGCCAGCAGCTTAGACAACCCGGGACTAGCGGGAGTGTACGAGCAGTACTTC
v_call: TRBV5-8; j_call: TRBJ2-2; d_call: .; clone_size: few; cdr3_aa: CAEQFAGELFF; cdr3_nt: TGTGCCGAGCAGTTCGCCGGGGAGCTGTTTTTT
v_call: TRBV5-6; j_call: TRBJ2-5; d_call: .; clone_size: once; cdr3_aa: CASSHSNRETQYF; cdr3_nt: TGTGCCAGCAGCCACTCTAATCGAGAGACCCAGTACTTC
v_call: TRBV7-2; j_call: TRBJ1-1; d_call: .; clone_size: .; cdr3_aa: CASSPRGGGTEAFF; cdr3_nt: TGTGCCAGCAGCCCACGGGGGGGCGGCACTGAAGCTTTCTTT
v_call: TRBV6-6; j_call: TRBJ2-6; d_call: .; clone_size: .; cdr3_aa: CASTPQGATNVLTF; cdr3_nt: TGTGCCAGCACTCCACAGGGAGCGACCAACGTCCTGACTTTC
v_call: TRBV12-5; j_call: TRBJ2-3; d_call: .; clone_size: .; cdr3_aa: CASGLVIVGTDTQYF; cdr3_nt: TGTGCTAGTGGTTTGGTAATCGTGGGGACAGATACGCAGTATTTT
v_call: TRBV6-4; j_call: TRBJ1-2; d_call: TRBD1; clone_size: .; cdr3_aa: CASSPRGAGDYGYTF; cdr3_nt: TGTGCCAGCAGTCCCAGGGGGGCTGGAGACTATGGCTACACCTTC
v_call: TRBV9; j_call: TRBJ1-1; d_call: TRBD1; clone_size: .; cdr3_aa: CASSAAGGWTEAFF; cdr3_nt: TGTGCCAGCAGCGCCGCAGGGGGTTGGACTGAAGCTTTCTTT
v_call: TRBV28; j_call: TRBJ2-4; d_call: .; clone_size: .; cdr3_aa: CASRQENIQYF; cdr3_nt: TGTGCCAGCAGACAGGAAAACATTCAGTACTTC
v_call: TRBV28; j_call: TRBJ1-2; d_call: .; clone_size: .; cdr3_aa: CASSFIQTAGRGYTF; cdr3_nt: TGTGCCAGCAGTTTCATCCAAACAGCAGGGAGGGGCTACACCTTC
v_call: TRBV2; j_call: TRBJ2-3; d_call: .; clone_size: .; cdr3_aa: CASSYFTDTQYF; cdr3_nt: TGTGCCAGCAGTTACTTCACAGATACGCAGTATTTT
v_call: TRBV11-3; j_call: TRBJ2-1; d_call: TRBD2; clone_size: .; cdr3_aa: CASSLGGLAGDEQFF; cdr3_nt: TGTGCCAGCAGCTTAGGGGGACTAGCGGGGGACGAGCAGTTCTTC
v_call: TRBV7-9; j_call: TRBJ2-7; d_call: TRBD2; clone_size: .; cdr3_aa: CASSLDPWGGRSYEQYF; cdr3_nt: TGTGCCAGCAGCTTAGACCCTTGGGGGGGTAGGTCCTACGAGCAGTACTTC
v_call: TRBV7-6; j_call: TRBJ1-2; d_call: TRBD1; clone_size: .; cdr3_aa: CASSLIGPWDRGRGYTF; cdr3_nt: TGTGCCAGCAGCTTAATCGGACCATGGGACAGGGGGCGAGGCTACACCTTC
v_call: TRBV5-1; j_call: TRBJ2-1; d_call: .; clone_size: .; cdr3_aa: CATSLGGTYNEQFF; cdr3_nt: TGCGCCACCAGTCTCGGGGGAACCTACAATGAGCAGTTCTTC
v_call: TRBV28; j_call: TRBJ1-5; d_call: TRBD1; clone_size: .; cdr3_aa: CASEGGGRGNQPQHF; cdr3_nt: TGTGCCAGTGAAGGAGGGGGCAGAGGCAATCAGCCCCAGCATTTT
v_call: TRBV5-4; j_call: TRBJ2-2; d_call: TRBD1; clone_size: .; cdr3_aa: CASSRDRYTGELFF; cdr3_nt: TGTGCCAGCAGCCGGGACAGATACACCGGGGAGCTGTTTTTT
v_call: TRBV6-1; j_call: TRBJ1-1; d_call: .; clone_size: .; cdr3_aa: CASSSVQGWNTEAFF; cdr3_nt: TGTGCCAGCAGCAGTGTACAGGGTTGGAACACTGAAGCTTTCTTT
v_call: TRBV11-2; j_call: TRBJ2-4; d_call: TRBD1; clone_size: .; cdr3_aa: CASSPVGGQGYIQYF; cdr3_nt: TGTGCCAGCAGCCCCGTGGGGGGACAGGGTTACATTCAGTACTTC
v_call: TRBV7-9; j_call: TRBJ1-5; d_call: .; clone_size: .; cdr3_aa: CASSLAEGVNQPQHF; cdr3_nt: TGTGCCAGCAGCTTAGCAGAAGGGGTTAATCAGCCCCAGCATTTT
v_call: TRBV9; j_call: TRBJ1-1; d_call: .; clone_size: .; cdr3_aa: CASSVAEGVGEAFF; cdr3_nt: TGTGCCAGCAGCGTAGCGGAGGGGGTGGGTGAAGCTTTCTTT
v_call: TRBV30; j_call: TRBJ1-4; d_call: .; clone_size: .; cdr3_aa: CAWSVRGGTVFF; cdr3_nt: TGTGCCTGGAGTGTGAGGGGGGGCACGGTGTTTTTT
v_call: TRBV29-1; j_call: TRBJ2-1; d_call: .; clone_size: once; cdr3_aa: CSVGGLAATYNEQFF; cdr3_nt: TGCAGCGTGGGGGGGCTAGCGGCAACCTACAATGAGCAGTTCTTC
v_call: TRBV6-6; j_call: TRBJ1-1; d_call: .; clone_size: once; cdr3_aa: CASSYVRTEAFF; cdr3_nt: TGTGCCAGCAGTTATGTCCGGACTGAAGCTTTCTTT
v_call: TRBV28; j_call: TRBJ2-1; d_call: .; clone_size: .; cdr3_aa: CASSFAELGTLTYNEQFF; cdr3_nt: TGTGCCAGCAGTTTCGCTGAGCTCGGGACTCTTACCTACAATGAGCAGTTCTTC
v_call: TRBV19; j_call: TRBJ1-6; d_call: .; clone_size: .; cdr3_aa: CASSNRDDSPLHF; cdr3_nt: TGTGCCAGTTCGAACAGGGATGATTCACCCCTCCACTTT
v_call: TRBV7-8; j_call: TRBJ1-3; d_call: .; clone_size: .; cdr3_aa: CASSLNRDIIGNTIYF; cdr3_nt: TGTGCCAGCAGCTTGAATAGGGACATTATCGGAAACACCATATATTTT
v_call: TRBV5-1; j_call: TRBJ1-1; d_call: .; clone_size: once; cdr3_aa: CASSLGRGGDTEAFF; cdr3_nt: TGCGCCAGCAGCTTGGGCAGGGGAGGGGATACTGAAGCTTTCTTT
v_call: TRBV18; j_call: TRBJ2-3; d_call: .; clone_size: .; cdr3_aa: CASSPPASASTDTQYF; cdr3_nt: TGTGCCAGCTCACCACCGGCTAGCGCTAGCACAGATACGCAGTATTTT
v_call: TRBV7-8; j_call: TRBJ1-5; d_call: TRBD1; clone_size: .; cdr3_aa: CASSPRSDRINQPQHF; cdr3_nt: TGTGCCAGCAGCCCCCGGTCGGACAGGATCAATCAGCCCCAGCATTTT
v_call: TRBV9; j_call: TRBJ1-3; d_call: .; clone_size: .; cdr3_aa: CASSVSVGHSAWNTIYF; cdr3_nt: TGTGCCAGCAGCGTATCGGTAGGCCATAGTGCGTGGAACACCATATATTTT
v_call: TRBV18; j_call: TRBJ1-4; d_call: .; clone_size: once; cdr3_aa: CASSPSGNEKLFF; cdr3_nt: TGTGCCAGCTCACCTTCGGGTAATGAAAAACTGTTTTTT
v_call: TRBV2; j_call: TRBJ2-3; d_call: .; clone_size: .; cdr3_aa: CASSARGRLDNADTQYF; cdr3_nt: TGTGCCAGCAGCGCCCGGGGGCGACTAGACAATGCAGATACGCAGTATTTT
v_call: TRBV2; j_call: TRBJ2-3; d_call: TRBD2; clone_size: .; cdr3_aa: CASSEVLAGGPPPQDTQYF; cdr3_nt: TGTGCCAGCAGTGAGGTGCTAGCGGGGGGGCCCCCCCCACAAGATACGCAGTATTTT
v_call: TRBV19; j_call: TRBJ2-1; d_call: .; clone_size: few; cdr3_aa: CASSISGRRQNNEQFF; cdr3_nt: TGTGCCAGTAGTATATCGGGCCGTCGGCAGAACAATGAGCAGTTCTTC
v_call: TRBV2; j_call: TRBJ2-3; d_call: .; clone_size: .; cdr3_aa: CASRGRITDTQYF; cdr3_nt: TGTGCCAGCAGGGGGCGTATCACAGATACGCAGTATTTT
v_call: TRBV19; j_call: TRBJ1-5; d_call: TRBD1; clone_size: .; cdr3_aa: CASSRGQANQFYSNQPQHF; cdr3_nt: TGTGCCAGTAGTAGGGGACAGGCAAACCAATTTTATAGCAATCAGCCCCAGCATTTT